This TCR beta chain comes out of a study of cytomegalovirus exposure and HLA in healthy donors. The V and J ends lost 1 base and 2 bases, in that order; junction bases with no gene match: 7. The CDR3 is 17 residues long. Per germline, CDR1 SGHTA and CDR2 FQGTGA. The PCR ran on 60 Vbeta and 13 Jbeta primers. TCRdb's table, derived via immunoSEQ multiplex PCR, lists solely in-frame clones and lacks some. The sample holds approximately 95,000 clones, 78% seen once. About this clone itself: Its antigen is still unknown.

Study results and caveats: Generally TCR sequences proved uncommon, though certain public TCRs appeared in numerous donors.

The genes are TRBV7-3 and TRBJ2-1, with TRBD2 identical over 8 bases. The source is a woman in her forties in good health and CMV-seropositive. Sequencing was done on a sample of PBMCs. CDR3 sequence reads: CASSLKGSGGTYNEQFF. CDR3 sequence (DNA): TGTGCCAGCAGCTTAAAAGGTTCGGGAGGGACCTACAATGAGCAGTTCTTC.